Listed below are T cell receptor beta chains from one sample, sequenced in a study of blood T cell repertoires in COVID-19. Here immunoSEQ multiplex PCR was the method, and the copy in TCRdb shows in-frame clones only, minus some. The sample lists about 310,000 clones; over 75% were seen once. The specimen sequenced was peripheral blood. The receptor source for this set is a woman aged 45 to 65 who had recovered from COVID-19. The CDR3 runs from the conserved cysteine through the conserved F or W. A D gene is named only where the DNA matches it firmly. Not all rows give a size; the values are once, few, many and, for expanded clones, a class.

v_call	d_call	j_call	clone_size	cdr3_nt	cdr3_aa
TRBV11-2	-	TRBJ1-1	-	TGTGCCAGCAGCCTCCGGACGCGAGGGACTGAAGCTTTCTTT	CASSLRTRGTEAFF
TRBV9	TRBD1	TRBJ2-2	-	TGTGCCAGCAGCGCACGGACAGGGGGCGTTGCCGGGGAGCTGTTTTTT	CASSARTGGVAGELFF
TRBV19	-	TRBJ2-7	-	TGTGCCAGTAGGGACAGTAACTACGAGCAGTACTTC	CASRDSNYEQYF
TRBV7-3	TRBD1	TRBJ2-1	-	TGTGCCAGCAGCACCGGGACAGGGGGACATGAGCAGTTCTTC	CASSTGTGGHEQFF
TRBV5-1	TRBD1	TRBJ1-1	-	TGCGCCAGCAGCGCACAGGGGGCAAGGACTGAAGCTTTCTTT	CASSAQGARTEAFF
TRBV30	-	TRBJ1-6	-	TGTGCCTATGACCCCGACAGCTCCTATAATTCACCCCTCCACTTT	CAYDPDSSYNSPLHF
TRBV6-5	-	TRBJ2-3	-	TGTGCCAGCACTATTCGAAGACTAGCAGATACGCAGTATTTT	CASTIRRLADTQYF
TRBV7-9	-	TRBJ2-1	-	TGTGCCAGCAGCGCCGTGAGGGTTGAGCAGTTCTTC	CASSAVRVEQFF
TRBV6-2/TRBV6-3	TRBD2	TRBJ2-7	many	TGTGCCAGCAGTTACGGTACTAGCGGGTACGAGCAGTACTTC	CASSYGTSGYEQYF
TRBV5-4	-	TRBJ1-4	-	TGTGCCAGCAGCCCCCGGGATACTAATGAAAAACTGTTTTTT	CASSPRDTNEKLFF
TRBV18	-	TRBJ1-3	-	TGTGCCAGCTCACCGGGAGGGCAACGAGGAAACACCATATATTTT	CASSPGGQRGNTIYF
TRBV4-3	TRBD1	TRBJ1-2	once	TGCGCCAGCAGCCAAATACAGGGGGGGTATGGCTACACCTTC	CASSQIQGGYGYTF
TRBV7-3	TRBD2	TRBJ2-2	few	TGTGCCAGCAGCCGCGGACTAGCGGGAGGCACCGGGGAGCTGTTTTTT	CASSRGLAGGTGELFF
TRBV11-1	-	TRBJ1-1	-	TGTGCCAGCAGCCTCGGGAGGGCGTCTATGAACACTGAAGCTTTCTTT	CASSLGRASMNTEAFF
TRBV19	-	TRBJ2-1	-	TGTGCCAGTAGTATAGGCGGTCCTTACAATGAGCAGTTCTTC	CASSIGGPYNEQFF
TRBV27	-	TRBJ1-4	-	TGTGCCAGCAGTTTCGGGGGGGGTAATGAAAAACTGTTTTTT	CASSFGGGNEKLFF
TRBV9	-	TRBJ2-2	-	TGTGCCAGCAGAGTGGCAGAGAACACCGGGGAGCTGTTTTTT	CASRVAENTGELFF
TRBV5-1	-	TRBJ1-4	-	TGCGCCAGCAGCCTACAGGGACCGAGGAATGAAAAACTGTTTTTT	CASSLQGPRNEKLFF
TRBV30	-	TRBJ1-1	-	TGTGCCTGGAACGTGCACCGCGGCACTGAAGCTTTCTTT	CAWNVHRGTEAFF
TRBV28	-	TRBJ1-1	-	TGTGCCAGCAGTTTAGGGGGCGGCGTCGCTGAAGCTTTCTTT	CASSLGGGVAEAFF
TRBV28	-	TRBJ1-4	-	TGTGCCAGCAGTTTATCCAGGGCTGGGAAAAAACTGTTTTTT	CASSLSRAGKKLFF
TRBV10-3	-	TRBJ2-7	-	TGTGCCACCTCCGGGACAAGCTCCTACGAGCAGTACTTC	CATSGTSSYEQYF
TRBV19	-	TRBJ2-1	-	TGTGCCAGTAGCAAAGAGGGCTCCTACAATGAGCAGTTCTTC	CASSKEGSYNEQFF
TRBV7-9	TRBD1	TRBJ2-7	-	TGTGCCAGCAGCTCAACGGGACAGGGGGCGGTAGGGTACTTC	CASSSTGQGAVGYF
TRBV12-3/TRBV12-4	TRBD1	TRBJ1-2	-	TGTGCCAGCAGTCCCAGGACAGGGAATGGCTACACCTTC	CASSPRTGNGYTF
TRBV23-1	-	TRBJ2-7	-	TGCGCCAGCAGTCAACCCCGGTGCGGGATTAGCTCCTACGAGCAGTACTTC	CASSQPRCGISSYEQYF
TRBV5-4	-	TRBJ1-6	-	TGTGCCAGCAGCCAACACGGGGGGAACTCACCCCTCCACTTT	CASSQHGGNSPLHF
TRBV18	-	TRBJ1-1	-	TGTGCCAGCTCGGGGGACTACACTGAAGCTTTCTTT	CASSGDYTEAFF
TRBV7-9	-	TRBJ2-7	few	TGTGCCAGCGGGCCGCCGAGCTCCTACGAGCAGTACTTC	CASGPPSSYEQYF
TRBV12-3/TRBV12-4	TRBD1	TRBJ2-3	-	TGTGCCTCCCGGGACAGGGGCACAGATACGCAGTATTTT	CASRDRGTDTQYF
TRBV7-2	-	TRBJ1-2	few	TGTGCCAGCAGTCGGGGGGCTGGCTACACCTTC	CASSRGAGYTF
TRBV30	-	TRBJ1-2	-	TGTGCCTGGACCCTGGGAGCATATGGCTACACCTTC	CAWTLGAYGYTF
TRBV6-1	-	TRBJ1-4	-	TGTGCCAGCAGTGAGAGAGATGACTTGGATGAAAAACTGTTTTTT	CASSERDDLDEKLFF
TRBV7-9	-	TRBJ1-3	-	TGTGCCAGCAGCTTAGTTGAGGGGGTCGGAAACACCATATATTTT	CASSLVEGVGNTIYF
TRBV28	-	TRBJ2-7	-	TGTGCCAGCAGTTCCGTGACAGATGCCTACGAGCAGTACTTC	CASSSVTDAYEQYF
TRBV7-9	-	TRBJ1-2	-	TGTGCCAGCAGCGAGGGTCCTTATGGCTACACCTTC	CASSEGPYGYTF
TRBV28	TRBD1	TRBJ2-2	once	TGTGCCAGCAGACGAGACAGGGGTGGGACCGGGGAGCTGTTTTTT	CASRRDRGGTGELFF
TRBV29-1	-	TRBJ1-2	once	TGCAGCGTTGAGAGGGGGTGGCCTAACTATGGCTACACCTTC	CSVERGWPNYGYTF
TRBV4-3	-	TRBJ1-3	-	TGCGCCAGCAGCCGCCACAGGGAGGGATACACCATATATTTT	CASSRHREGYTIYF
TRBV28	TRBD1	TRBJ1-6	-	TGTGCCAGCAGTTTGCCGACAGGGGGCCCGTCACCCCTCCACTTT	CASSLPTGGPSPLHF
TRBV3-1/TRBV3-2	-	TRBJ1-6	-	TGTGCCAGCACTACAGGGTTGGATAATTCACCCCTCCACTTT	CASTTGLDNSPLHF
TRBV25-1	-	TRBJ2-7	-	TGTGCCAGCAGTTATGGGGGCAGGGCTGAGCAGTACTTC	CASSYGGRAEQYF
TRBV3-1/TRBV3-2	TRBD2	TRBJ2-2	-	TGTGCCAGCAGCCGCCCGGGGGGGCGCCAGAGCGGGGAGCTGTTTTTT	CASSRPGGRQSGELFF
TRBV18	TRBD2	TRBJ2-1	-	TGTGCCAGCTCAACTCGGGGACTAGCGGGCTCCTACAATGAGCAGTTCTTC	CASSTRGLAGSYNEQFF
TRBV7-2	TRBD1	TRBJ2-1	-	TGTGCCAGCAGCCTAGACAGGGGAGCTAATGAGCAGTTCTTC	CASSLDRGANEQFF
TRBV28	-	TRBJ1-3	-	TGTGCCAGCAGTCTCTACAGGGCTTCTGGAAACACCATATATTTT	CASSLYRASGNTIYF
TRBV29-1	-	TRBJ2-2	-	TGCAGCGTCCCCGCCGGACAGTTCGCGAACACCGGGGAGCTGTTTTTT	CSVPAGQFANTGELFF
TRBV5-1	-	TRBJ2-3	-	TGCGCCAGCAGCTTGGTGGCGGGGGCCTTCACAGATACGCAGTATTTT	CASSLVAGAFTDTQYF
TRBV19	-	TRBJ1-1	-	TGTGCCAGTAGTATCTGGGCAAGCACTGAAGCTTTCTTT	CASSIWASTEAFF
TRBV15	TRBD2	TRBJ2-7	-	TGTGCCACCAGCAGAGATTTCCCCACCGGACTAGCGGGAGGGCCTTGGCTGGGTGAGCAGTACTTC	CATSRDFPTGLAGGPWLGEQYF
TRBV10-1	-	TRBJ2-3	-	TGCGCCAGCAGTATACAGGGAACAGATACGCAGTATTTT	CASSIQGTDTQYF
TRBV7-8	TRBD1	TRBJ2-7	-	TGTGCCAGCAGCTTAGGGGGGGACAGGGGGCGCGAGCAGTACTTC	CASSLGGDRGREQYF
TRBV5-4	TRBD1	TRBJ2-7	-	TGTGCCAGCAGCTACATTGCAGGGGGCGAGCAGTACTTC	CASSYIAGGEQYF
TRBV7-2	TRBD1	TRBJ1-2	-	TGTGCCAGCAGCTTATATCTCGGGGACAGGGCTAACTATGGCTACACCTTC	CASSLYLGDRANYGYTF
TRBV28	TRBD1	TRBJ1-1	-	TGTGCCAGCAAACCCAGGACAGGGAGAGGTCGGGCTTTCTTT	CASKPRTGRGRAFF